The sequence of this T cell receptor (beta chain) was determined in a study of blood T cells in healthy people across ages. Primers used in a second PCR of roughly 7 to 12 cycles were a sample-barcoded 5' primer and a J-beta primer mix. TCRdb re-called the 5' RACE reads through MiXCR, storing one row per CDR3 protein. The sample yields 650,000 to 800,000 distinct CDR3 sequences, approximately 44% seen once. Study-level findings and limits: It was the long-lived donors that had more naive CD4+ cells and higher diversity than aged donors. Getting older went along with TCR beta diversity per million T cells dropping roughly linearly.

In the case of this clonotype: The antigen is undetermined. Given a much more abundant clone one base away, this may be a read error.

V lost 5 bases and J lost 2, with 7 bases in between. CDR3 length: 12 residues. Germline-derived CDR1 and CDR2 are SGHVS and FNYEAQ. The chain links TRBV7-6 to TRBJ2-7, with D uncertain. This clonotype originated in a man in his fifties or sixties in good health. Material: blood. The CDR3: CASSQDAYEQYF. In DNA form, the CDR3 reads TGTGCCAGCAGCCAAGACGCCTACGAGCAGTACTTC.